This TCR beta chain was profiled in a study of CD8 T cells in ankylosing spondylitis. Study-wide points: Previously reported in reactive arthritis synovial fluid and blood were some of the motif variants. A TCR beta motif of roughly eight highly homologous variants seemed to mark ankylosing spondylitis blood.

On this clonotype itself: The antigen is not known.

This CDR3 is 16 amino acids long. Germline V gives CDR1 SNHLY, CDR2 FYNNEI. V shed 2 bases and J 4 bases; nucleotides not matched to a gene: 8. TCRdb itself ran the 5' RACE reads through MiXCR, one entry per CDR3 protein. The sample shows about 450,000 distinct CDR3 sequences, 25% to 30% of them seen only once. The rearrangement links TRBV2 to TRBJ2-5, with 9 positions matching TRBD2. This receptor was obtained from a male donor with ankylosing spondylitis. Material: blood, either unsorted or a sorted T cell fraction (not recorded which). This chain's CDR3 is CASSEQGGRAGETQYF. The CDR3 nucleotides are TGTGCCAGCAGTGAACAGGGCGGGAGGGCCGGAGAGACCCAGTACTTC.